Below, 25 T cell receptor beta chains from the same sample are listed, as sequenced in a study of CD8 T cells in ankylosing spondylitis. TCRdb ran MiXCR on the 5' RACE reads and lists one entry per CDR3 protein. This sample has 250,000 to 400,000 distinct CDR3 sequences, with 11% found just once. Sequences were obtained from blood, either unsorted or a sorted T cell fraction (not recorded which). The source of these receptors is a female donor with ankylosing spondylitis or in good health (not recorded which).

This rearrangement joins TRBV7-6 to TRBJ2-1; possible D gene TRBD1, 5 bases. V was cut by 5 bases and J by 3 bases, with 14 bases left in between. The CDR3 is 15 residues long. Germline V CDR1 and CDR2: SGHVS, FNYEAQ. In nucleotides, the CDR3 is TGTGCCAGCAGCCGAACAGGCTCCGGCTACAATGAGCAGTTCTTC. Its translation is CASSRTGSGYNEQFF. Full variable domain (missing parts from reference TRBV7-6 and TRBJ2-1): GAGVSQSPRYKVTKRGQDVALRCDPISGHVSLYWYRQALGQGPEFLTYFNYEAQQDKSGLPNDRFSAERPEGSISTLTIQRTEQRDSAMYRCASSRTGSGYNEQFFGPGTRLTVL.

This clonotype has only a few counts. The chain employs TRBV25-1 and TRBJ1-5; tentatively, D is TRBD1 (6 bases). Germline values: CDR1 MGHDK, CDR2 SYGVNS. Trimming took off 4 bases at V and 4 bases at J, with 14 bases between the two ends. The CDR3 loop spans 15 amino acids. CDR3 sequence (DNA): TGTGCCAGCAGTGGGATGGGGGGCTTAAATCAGCCCCAGCATTTT. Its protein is CASSGMGGLNQPQHF.

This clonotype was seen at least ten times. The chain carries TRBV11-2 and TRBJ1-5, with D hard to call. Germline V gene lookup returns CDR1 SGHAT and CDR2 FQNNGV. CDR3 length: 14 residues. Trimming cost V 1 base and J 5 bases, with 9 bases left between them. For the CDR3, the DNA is TGTGCCAGCAGCTTAGGCAGCCCCGATCAGCCCCAGCATTTT. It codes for CASSLGSPDQPQHF. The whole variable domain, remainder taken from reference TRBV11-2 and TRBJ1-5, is EAGVAQSPRYKIIEKRQSVAFWCNPISGHATLYWYQQILGQGPKLLIQFQNNGVVDDSQLPKDRFSAERLKGVDSTLKIQPAKLEDSAVYLCASSLGSPDQPQHFGDGTRLSIL.

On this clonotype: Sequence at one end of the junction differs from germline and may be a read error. CDR3 coding DNA: TGTGCCAACAGTGAAAGCGGATCAGATACGCAGTATTTT. It is translated as CANSESGSDTQYF. This sequence joins TRBV10-3 and TRBJ2-3; D might be TRBD2 (5 bases). Germline CDR1 ENHRY, CDR2 SYGVKD. CDR3 length: 13 residues.

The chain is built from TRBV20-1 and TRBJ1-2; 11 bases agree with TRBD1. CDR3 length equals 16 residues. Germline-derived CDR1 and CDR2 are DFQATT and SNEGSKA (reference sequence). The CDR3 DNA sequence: TGCAGACGGACCGGGACAGGGGGAGAAACTAACTATGGCTACACCTTC. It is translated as CRRTGTGGETNYGYTF.

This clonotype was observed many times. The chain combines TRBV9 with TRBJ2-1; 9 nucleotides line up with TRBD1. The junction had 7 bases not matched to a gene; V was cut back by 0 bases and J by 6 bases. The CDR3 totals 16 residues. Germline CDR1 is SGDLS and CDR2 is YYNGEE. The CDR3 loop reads CASSVAAGTGPNEQFF. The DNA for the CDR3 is TGTGCCAGCAGCGTAGCTGCTGGGACAGGGCCCAATGAGCAGTTCTTC.

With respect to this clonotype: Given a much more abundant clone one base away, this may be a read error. The CDR3 bases are TGCAGCGTTGGGGTGGGACAGACCACAGATACGCCGTATTTT. Encoded protein: CSVGVGQTTDTPYF. The V gene is TRBV29-1, the J gene TRBJ2-3; 7 bases fit TRBD1. Germline CDR1 reads SQVTM; CDR2 reads ANQGSEA. This CDR3 comprises 14 residues.

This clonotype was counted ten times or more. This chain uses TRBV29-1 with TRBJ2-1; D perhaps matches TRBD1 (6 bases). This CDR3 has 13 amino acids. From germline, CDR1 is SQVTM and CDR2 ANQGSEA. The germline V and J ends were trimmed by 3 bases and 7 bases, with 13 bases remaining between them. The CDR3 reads CSVEYRARNEQFF. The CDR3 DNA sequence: TGCAGCGTTGAGTACAGGGCAAGGAATGAGCAGTTCTTC.

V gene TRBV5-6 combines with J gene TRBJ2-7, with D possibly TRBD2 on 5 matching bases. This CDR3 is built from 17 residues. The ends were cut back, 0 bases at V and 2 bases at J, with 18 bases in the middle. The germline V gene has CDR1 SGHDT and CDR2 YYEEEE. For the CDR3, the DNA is TGTGCCAGCAGCTTGGATGGAGGCTCGCAGCTGCCCTACGAGCAGTACTTC. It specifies CASSLDGGSQLPYEQYF.

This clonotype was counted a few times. This CDR3 is CASIPEGRVSGYTF. The DNA for the CDR3 is TGTGCCAGCATCCCTGAGGGCAGGGTGAGCGGCTACACCTTC. The chain is built from TRBV2 and TRBJ1-2; TRBD1 is a possible D gene (5 bases). CDR1 and CDR2 (germline): SNHLY, FYNNEI. V was trimmed by 7 bases and J by 8 bases, leaving 20 bases between them. This CDR3 spans 14 amino acids.

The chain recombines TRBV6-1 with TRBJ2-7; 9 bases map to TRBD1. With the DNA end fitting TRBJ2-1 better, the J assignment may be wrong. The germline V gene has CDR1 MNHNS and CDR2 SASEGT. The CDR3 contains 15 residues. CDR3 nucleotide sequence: TGTGCCAGTCAACTCCAGGGACAGGGCACCTACGAGCAGTTCTTC. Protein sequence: CASQLQGQGTYEQFF.

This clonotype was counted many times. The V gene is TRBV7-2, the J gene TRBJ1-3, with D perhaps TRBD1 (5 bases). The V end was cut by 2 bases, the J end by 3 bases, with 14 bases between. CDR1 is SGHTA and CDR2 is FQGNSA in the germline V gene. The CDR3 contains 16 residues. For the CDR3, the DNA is TGTGCCAGCAGCTTAATGGGCAGGGTAAATGGAAACACCATATATTTT. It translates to CASSLMGRVNGNTIYF.

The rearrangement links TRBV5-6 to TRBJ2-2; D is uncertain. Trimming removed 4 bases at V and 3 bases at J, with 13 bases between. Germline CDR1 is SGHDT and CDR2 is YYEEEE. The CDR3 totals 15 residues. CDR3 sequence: CASSAPNWDTGELFF. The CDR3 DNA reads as TGTGCCAGCAGCGCTCCAAATTGGGACACCGGGGAGCTGTTTTTT.

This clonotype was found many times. The DNA of the CDR3 is TGCGCCAGCAGCAGGAGGGCGGGGGTCTCCTACAATGAGCAGTTCTTC. It yields the protein CASSRRAGVSYNEQFF. The chain has TRBV5-1 and TRBJ2-1; 7 nucleotides line up with TRBD2. The CDR3 covers 16 residues. Germline V gives CDR1 SGHRS, CDR2 YFSETQ. The V gene end was trimmed by 4 bases and the J gene end by 0 bases; junction bases not matched to a gene: 7.

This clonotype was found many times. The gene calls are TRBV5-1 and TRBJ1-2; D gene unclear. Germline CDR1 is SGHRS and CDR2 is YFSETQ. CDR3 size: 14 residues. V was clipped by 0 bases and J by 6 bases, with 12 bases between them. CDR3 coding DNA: TGCGCCAGCAGCTTGGGGGAGCTCTCGAATGGCTACACCTTC. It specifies CASSLGELSNGYTF.

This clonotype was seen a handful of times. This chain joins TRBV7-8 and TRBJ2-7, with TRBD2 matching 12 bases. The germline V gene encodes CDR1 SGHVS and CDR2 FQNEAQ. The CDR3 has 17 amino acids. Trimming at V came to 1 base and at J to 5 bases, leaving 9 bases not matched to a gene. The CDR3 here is CASSLELGSSGGDEQYF. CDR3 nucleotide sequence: TGTGCCAGCAGCTTAGAATTGGGGTCTAGCGGGGGGGACGAGCAGTACTTC. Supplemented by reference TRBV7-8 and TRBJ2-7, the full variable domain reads GAGVSQSPRYKVAKRGQDVALRCDPISGHVSLFWYQQALGQGPEFLTYFQNEAQLDKSGLPSDRFFAERPEGSVSTLKIQRTQQEDSAVYLCASSLELGSSGGDEQYFGPGTRLTVT.

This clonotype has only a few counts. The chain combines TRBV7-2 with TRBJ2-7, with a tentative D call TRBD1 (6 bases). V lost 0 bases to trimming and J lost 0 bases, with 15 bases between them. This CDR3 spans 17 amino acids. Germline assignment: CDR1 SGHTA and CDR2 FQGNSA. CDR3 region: CASSLAIYREISYEQYF. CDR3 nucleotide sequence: TGTGCCAGCAGCTTAGCTATTTACAGGGAAATCTCCTACGAGCAGTACTTC.

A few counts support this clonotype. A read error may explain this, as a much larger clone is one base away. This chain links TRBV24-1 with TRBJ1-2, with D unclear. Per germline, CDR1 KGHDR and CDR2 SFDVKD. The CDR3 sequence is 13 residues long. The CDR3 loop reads CATSDLPNYGYPF. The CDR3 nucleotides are TGTGCCACCAGTGATTTGCCAAACTATGGCTACCCCTTC.

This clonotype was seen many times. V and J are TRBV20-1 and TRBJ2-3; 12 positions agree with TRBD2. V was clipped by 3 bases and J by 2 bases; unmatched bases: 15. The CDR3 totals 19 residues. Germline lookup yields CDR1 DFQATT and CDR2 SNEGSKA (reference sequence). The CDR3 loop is CSARDPGLAGPSSTDTQYF. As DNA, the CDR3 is TGCAGTGCTAGGGACCCTGGACTAGCGGGACCATCGTCCACAGATACGCAGTATTTT.

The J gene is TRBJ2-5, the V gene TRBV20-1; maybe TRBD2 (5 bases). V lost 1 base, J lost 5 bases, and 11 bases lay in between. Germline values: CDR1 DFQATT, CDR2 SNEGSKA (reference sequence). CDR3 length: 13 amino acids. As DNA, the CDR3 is TGCAGTGCTAGAGTTGAGGGCCCGGAGACCCAGTACTTC. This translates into CSARVEGPETQYF.

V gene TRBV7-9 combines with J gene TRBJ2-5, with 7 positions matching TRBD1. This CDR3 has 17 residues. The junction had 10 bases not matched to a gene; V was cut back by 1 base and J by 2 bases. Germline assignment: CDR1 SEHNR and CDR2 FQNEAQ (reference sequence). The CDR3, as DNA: TGTGCCAGCAGCTTAGGCGTAGTCGAGACAGGGCAAGAGACCCAGTACTTC. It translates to CASSLGVVETGQETQYF.

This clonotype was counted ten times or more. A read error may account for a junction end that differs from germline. The CDR3 DNA is TGTGCCAGCAGACCGGGACAGGCAAGGGCTGAAGCCTTCTTT. Encoded protein: CASRPGQARAEAFF. The chain couples TRBV12-3 or TRBV12-4 to TRBJ1-1; 8 bases are shared with TRBD1. CDR3 length: 14 amino acids.

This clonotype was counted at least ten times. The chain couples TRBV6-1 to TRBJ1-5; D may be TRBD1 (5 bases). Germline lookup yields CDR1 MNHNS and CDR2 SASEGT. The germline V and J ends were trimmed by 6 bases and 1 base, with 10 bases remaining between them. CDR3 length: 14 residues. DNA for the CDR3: TGTGCCAGCAGACCAGACAGAAGCAATCAGCCCCAGCATTTT. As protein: CASRPDRSNQPQHF.

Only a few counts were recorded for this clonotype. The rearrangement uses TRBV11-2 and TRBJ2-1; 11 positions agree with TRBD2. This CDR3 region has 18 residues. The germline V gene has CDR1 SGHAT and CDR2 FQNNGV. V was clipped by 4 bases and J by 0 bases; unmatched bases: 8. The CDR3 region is CASSSGTSGVSSYNEQFF. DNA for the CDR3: TGTGCCAGCAGCTCCGGGACTAGCGGTGTGAGCTCCTACAATGAGCAGTTCTTC.

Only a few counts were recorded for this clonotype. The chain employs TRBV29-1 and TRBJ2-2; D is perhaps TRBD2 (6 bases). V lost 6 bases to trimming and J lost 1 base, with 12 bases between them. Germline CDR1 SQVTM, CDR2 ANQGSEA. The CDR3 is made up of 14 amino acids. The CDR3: CSVTRGVNTGELFF. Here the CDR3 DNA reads TGCAGCGTCACGCGGGGCGTGAACACCGGGGAGCTGTTTTTT.